Presented here are 9 T cell receptor beta chains from one specimen sequenced in a study of cytomegalovirus exposure and HLA in healthy donors. 13 Jbeta primers and 60 Vbeta primers were used for the PCR. Measured with immunoSEQ multiplex PCR; TCRdb has only the in-frame clones, and not every one. The sample holds some 150,000 clones, approximately 80% seen once. The sequenced sample was PBMCs. These receptor sequences come from a male donor in good health and CMV-seronegative.

This rearrangement joins TRBV5-8 to TRBJ1-2; TRBD1 agrees at 7 bases. Trimming at V came to 4 bases and at J to 6 bases, leaving 6 bases not matched to a gene. In germline, CDR1 is SGHTS, CDR2 YDEGEE. The CDR3 sequence is 13 residues long. CDR3 DNA sequence: TGTGCCAGCAGCCGTGACAGGGCCCATGGCTACACCTTC. Protein sequence: CASSRDRAHGYTF.

The genes are TRBV30 and TRBJ1-1; D not resolved. The germline CDR1 and CDR2 sequences are GTSNPN and SVGIG (reference sequence). This CDR3 contains 12 residues. Trimming cost V 2 bases and J 3 bases, with 7 bases left between them. The CDR3 DNA reads as TGTGCCTGGAGTCCGGCGGACACTGAAGCTTTCTTT. Its protein is CAWSPADTEAFF.

The CDR3 DNA is TGCGCCAGCAGCCAAGAGTCCAGGGTTGGAAACACCATATATTTT. Its protein is CASSQESRVGNTIYF. The chain recombines TRBV4-1 with TRBJ1-3, with TRBD1 as a possible D gene (5 bases). The ends were cut back, 0 bases at V and 3 bases at J, with 9 bases in the middle. The length of the CDR3 is 15 residues. The germline V gene encodes CDR1 MGHRA and CDR2 YSYEKL.

The chain employs TRBV2 and TRBJ2-1, with 8 bases identical to TRBD2. Trimming cost V 4 bases and J 5 bases; bases outside gene matches: 7. This CDR3 spans 15 amino acids. Germline CDR1 is SNHLY and CDR2 is FYNNEI. The chain's CDR3 is CASSARTSPNNEQFF. CDR3 DNA sequence: TGTGCCAGCAGTGCCCGGACTAGCCCCAACAATGAGCAGTTCTTC.

The chain joins TRBV30 to TRBJ2-2; the D gene is possibly TRBD1 (5 bases). The CDR3 length is 17 residues. CDR1 and CDR2 from the germline V gene are GTSNPN and SVGIG (reference sequence). V gave up 4 bases and J gave up 0 bases, with 18 bases separating them. CDR3 DNA sequence: TGTGCCTGGACCCCGGGCTGGGGCCCCGCGAACACCGGGGAGCTGTTTTTT. Translating gives CAWTPGWGPANTGELFF.

The chain has TRBV7-2 and TRBJ2-2; 8 bases fit TRBD1. The CDR3 length is 14 residues. J was trimmed by 6 bases and V by 2 bases; bases with no gene match: 2. Germline V gives CDR1 SGHTA, CDR2 FQGNSA. Here the CDR3 reads CASSLRQGSGELFF. DNA for the CDR3: TGTGCCAGCAGCTTAAGACAGGGGTCCGGGGAGCTGTTTTTT.

The chain uses TRBV5-4 and TRBJ1-3, with unresolved D. Trimming cost V 0 bases and J 5 bases, with 6 bases left between them. This CDR3 has 13 amino acids. Germline V gene lookup returns CDR1 SGHNT and CDR2 YYREEE (reference sequence). The CDR3 reads CASSLEQRNTIYF. In nucleotides, the CDR3 is TGTGCCAGCAGCTTGGAACAGCGAAACACCATATATTTT.

The chain couples TRBV7-3 to TRBJ1-2; TRBD1 matches at 8 bases. The germline gives CDR1 SGHTA, CDR2 FQGTGA. The CDR3 spans 14 residues. J gave up 4 bases and V 3 bases, and 4 bases lay outside the gene matches. The CDR3 region has the DNA TGTGCCAGCAGCTTGGACAGGGCTGGCTATGGCTACACCTTC. As protein: CASSLDRAGYGYTF.

CDR3 region: CASRAAQGTDTEAFF. DNA of the CDR3: TGCGCCAGCAGGGCGGCCCAGGGTACCGACACTGAAGCTTTCTTT. This chain uses TRBV5-1 with TRBJ1-1, with D possibly being TRBD1 (5 bases). Germline V CDR1 and CDR2: SGHRS, YFSETQ. V was clipped by 5 bases and J by 3 bases, with 17 bases between them. The CDR3 has 15 residues.